Shown below are 32 T cell receptor beta chains from a single sample sequenced in a study of T cell changes during pregnancy in multiple sclerosis. Sequenced by immunoSEQ multiplex PCR; TCRdb stores in-frame clones only, minus some. The table includes some 77,000 clones, about 92% detected once. This specimen consisted of peripheral blood, obtained after pregnancy. The receptors were sampled from a female donor in good health, enrolled as a control in a pregnancy study.

This clone appeared once. The chain combines TRBV19 with TRBJ2-1, with TRBD1 matching 9 bases. Trimming took 4 bases from V and 7 from J; bases not matched to a gene: 8. This CDR3 comprises 15 residues. The germline V gene encodes CDR1 LNHDA and CDR2 SQIVND (reference sequence). This CDR3 reads CASSTGQGRGNEQFF. The CDR3 DNA reads TGTGCCAGTAGTACGGGACAGGGTAGAGGGAATGAGCAGTTCTTC.

The DNA for the CDR3 is TGTGCCAGCAGCGTAGACCTAGCGGGAAGGGAGCTGTTTTTT. Amino acids: CASSVDLAGRELFF. This chain uses TRBV9 with TRBJ2-2, with 9 nucleotides matching TRBD2. The junction had 3 bases not matched to a gene; V was cut back by 0 bases and J by 9 bases. Germline V lookup: CDR1 SGDLS, CDR2 YYNGEE. The CDR3 length is 14 residues.

This clone is a singleton in its sample. This chain connects TRBV19 to TRBJ1-5; D is uncertain. Germline assignment: CDR1 LNHDA and CDR2 SQIVND (reference sequence). Trimming took 7 bases from V and 5 from J, leaving 9 bases between them. This CDR3 has 12 residues. The CDR3 DNA sequence: TGTGCCAGTAATGAGCCTTATCAGCCCCAGCATTTT. Its translation is CASNEPYQPQHF.

The chain is built from TRBV10-2 and TRBJ2-7; the D gene is possibly TRBD2 (5 bases). CDR3 length equals 14 residues. The V and J ends lost 5 bases and 2 bases respectively, with 13 bases between them. Germline-derived CDR1 and CDR2 are WSHSY and SAAADI. The CDR3 is CASSKNEGPYEQYF. CDR3 nucleotide sequence: TGCGCCAGCAGTAAAAATGAGGGCCCCTACGAGCAGTACTTC.

This chain joins TRBV16 and TRBJ2-7, with 12 bases lining up with TRBD2. The CDR3 runs 16 residues. The V and J ends lost 1 base and 2 bases, in that order; junction bases with no gene match: 3. Per germline, CDR1 KGHSY and CDR2 FQNENV. CDR3 DNA sequence: TGTGCCAGCAGCCAATACCCTAGCGGGAGGGCCTACGAGCAGTACTTC. This encodes CASSQYPSGRAYEQYF. Complete variable domain (other parts from reference TRBV16 and TRBJ2-7): GEEVAQTPKHLVRGEGQKAKLYCAPIKGHSYVFWYQQVLKNEFKFLISFQNENVFDETGMPKERFSAKCLPNSPCSLEIQATKLEDSAVYFCASSQYPSGRAYEQYFGPGTRLTVT.

The V and J genes are TRBV5-1 and TRBJ2-2; TRBD2 is a possible D gene (6 bases). The V end was cut by 7 bases, the J end by 0 bases, with 13 bases between. Germline CDR1 reads SGHRS; CDR2 reads YFSETQ. The CDR3 is 15 amino acids. Written as DNA, the CDR3 is TGCGCCAGCCGAGGCGGGACGGCGAACACCGGGGAGCTGTTTTTT. Its protein is CASRGGTANTGELFF.

V is TRBV2 and J is TRBJ2-5; D perhaps matches TRBD2 (6 bases). The CDR3 length is 14 residues. V lost 0 bases and J lost 2, with 7 bases in between. Germline V gives CDR1 SNHLY, CDR2 FYNNEI. The CDR3 coding sequence is TGTGCCAGCAGTGAAGCCGGGGGTCAAGAGACCCAGTACTTC. Amino acids: CASSEAGGQETQYF.

The chain couples TRBV2 to TRBJ2-7, with D possibly TRBD1 on 6 matching bases. The CDR3 extends over 11 amino acids. CDR1 and CDR2 from the germline V gene are SNHLY and FYNNEI. V lost 7 bases and J 2 bases, leaving 6 bases between the germline ends. The CDR3 coding sequence is TGTGCCAGCAACAGGGCCTACGAGCAGTACTTC. Its translation is CASNRAYEQYF.

The chain uses TRBV5-1 and TRBJ2-7, with 14 bases lining up with TRBD2. Unmatched junction bases numbered 7, after V lost 4 bases and J lost 4 bases. This CDR3 region has 16 residues. Germline V CDR1 and CDR2: SGHRS, YFSETQ. CDR3 amino acids: CASSRTGTSGSYEQYF. CDR3 sequence (DNA): TGCGCCAGCAGCCGAACTGGGACTAGCGGGAGTTACGAGCAGTACTTC. Together with reference TRBV5-1 and TRBJ2-7, the CDR3 gives the full variable domain: KAGVTQTPRYLIKTRGQQVTLSCSPISGHRSVSWYQQTPGQGLQFLFEYFSETQRNKGNFPGRFSGRQFSNSRSEMNVSTLELGDSALYLCASSRTGTSGSYEQYFGPGTRLTVT.

The V call is TRBV5-1, the J call TRBJ1-1, with D unclear. Germline lookup yields CDR1 SGHRS and CDR2 YFSETQ. This CDR3 is built from 15 residues. The V gene lost 0 bases and the J gene lost 4 bases, with 13 bases spanning the gap. Here the CDR3 DNA reads TGCGCCAGCAGCTTGGGTGGCGTGGCAGGCACTGAAGCTTTCTTT. The encoded protein is CASSLGGVAGTEAFF.

The gene calls are TRBV11-2 and TRBJ1-4; D ambiguous. Between the trimmed V and J ends, which lost 5 bases and 8 bases, there was a span of 15 bases. Germline V gene sequence: CDR1 SGHAT, CDR2 FQNNGV. This CDR3 has 14 residues. Here the CDR3 reads CASSLAGKSEKLFF. DNA of the CDR3: TGTGCCAGCAGCCTCGCCGGGAAGAGCGAAAAACTGTTTTTT.

The J gene is TRBJ1-1, the V gene TRBV19; TRBD1 matches at 7 bases. V trimming: 7 bases; J trimming: 10 bases; junction bases outside the gene matches: 18. The length of the CDR3 is 15 residues. Germline lookup yields CDR1 LNHDA and CDR2 SQIVND (reference sequence). The CDR3 protein is CASTRSRDSSLLAFF. The CDR3 nucleotides are TGTGCCAGTACCCGATCCAGGGACAGCAGCCTTTTAGCTTTCTTT.

This rearrangement joins TRBV4-1 to TRBJ1-5; D is uncertain. Germline loops: CDR1 MGHRA, CDR2 YSYEKL. This CDR3 spans 14 amino acids. Trimming cost V 0 bases and J 4 bases, with 7 bases left between them. The CDR3 region is CASSQDTQNQPQHF. CDR3 DNA sequence: TGCGCCAGCAGCCAAGATACGCAGAATCAGCCCCAGCATTTT.

The genes are TRBV7-8 and TRBJ2-3, with 9 bases that match TRBD2. Germline V gene lookup returns CDR1 SGHVS and CDR2 FQNEAQ. CDR3 length: 16 residues. The V gene end was trimmed by 2 bases and the J gene end by 3 bases; junction bases not matched to a gene: 6. The CDR3 protein is CASSLMGLAATDTQYF. The CDR3 region has the DNA TGTGCCAGCAGCTTAATGGGACTAGCAGCAACAGATACGCAGTATTTT.

The rearrangement uses TRBV5-4 and TRBJ2-5, with D possibly matching TRBD1 (6 bases). This CDR3 is built from 16 residues. Trimming cost V 1 base and J 3 bases, with 16 bases left between them. Germline values: CDR1 SGHNT, CDR2 YYREEE (reference sequence). Here the CDR3 DNA reads TGTGCCAGCAGCTTGTCCTCGACAGGACGTAAAGAGACCCAGTACTTC. Translating gives CASSLSSTGRKETQYF.

The chain joins TRBV7-6 to TRBJ2-1, with 10 nucleotides matching TRBD2. The CDR3 has 15 residues. In germline, CDR1 is SGHVS, CDR2 FNYEAQ. With 3 bases clipped from V and 8 bases from J, the junction kept 7 bases outside the gene matches. The CDR3, as DNA: TGTGCCAGCAGCTTCCGAGCGGGAGGGCCCTATGAGCAGTTCTTC. As protein: CASSFRAGGPYEQFF.

The DNA for the CDR3 is TGTGCCAGCAGCTTCGTGACGGGAAAGGGAGCTTTCTTT. Protein: CASSFVTGKGAFF. The chain uses TRBV7-2 and TRBJ1-1; D is unclear. Trimming stripped 3 bases from V and 10 bases from J, with 15 bases between. Germline V gives CDR1 SGHTA, CDR2 FQGNSA. This CDR3 region has 13 residues.

This chain joins TRBV7-9 and TRBJ1-2; D ambiguous. Germline CDR1 reads SEHNR; CDR2 reads FQNEAQ (reference sequence). The CDR3 loop spans 17 amino acids. Trimming shortened V by 4 bases and J by 7 bases, and 25 bases separated the two germline ends. The CDR3 DNA reads as TGTGCCAGCAGCTCCGTCTCCGGGAAATATCCATCGGGTGGCTACACCTTC. Its protein is CASSSVSGKYPSGGYTF.

V gene TRBV4-1 combines with J gene TRBJ1-4, with D maybe TRBD1 (6 bases). From germline, CDR1 is MGHRA and CDR2 YSYEKL. V lost 3 bases to trimming and J lost 7 bases, with 15 bases between them. CDR3 length: 15 amino acids. CDR3 coding DNA: TGCGCCAGCAGCCAGGTGGGGGACATGACTGAAAAACTGTTTTTT. This codes for CASSQVGDMTEKLFF.

The rearrangement links TRBV6-5 to TRBJ1-2, with 10 bases aligning to TRBD1. After removal of 6 bases from V and 8 bases from J, the junction contained 6 bases not matched to a gene. The length of the CDR3 is 13 residues. Germline V gene data show CDR1 as MNHEY and CDR2 as SVGAGI. For the CDR3, the DNA is TGTGCCAGCAGGGGACAGGGGCCCCCAGGCTACACCTTC. Encoded protein: CASRGQGPPGYTF.

This chain links TRBV27 with TRBJ2-3, with D possibly matching TRBD2 (6 bases). Between the trimmed V and J ends, which lost 7 bases and 4 bases, there was a span of 15 bases. There are 14 residues in the CDR3. The germline CDR1 and CDR2 sequences are MNHEY and SMNVEV (reference sequence). CDR3 bases: TGTGCCAGCAACGGAGGGCGTTCCGCAGATACGCAGTATTTT. Translating it yields CASNGGRSADTQYF.

The chain recombines TRBV7-9 with TRBJ1-2; no firm D call. Germline V lookup: CDR1 SEHNR, CDR2 FQNEAQ (reference sequence). The length of the CDR3 is 16 residues. Trimming stripped 0 bases from V and 2 bases from J, with 13 bases between. The CDR3 region has the DNA TGTGCCAGCAGCTTAGCGCCGCGGGGTTCCAACTATGGCTACACCTTC. This gives the protein CASSLAPRGSNYGYTF.

The chain carries TRBV28 and TRBJ2-5; weak D call: TRBD1 (7 bases). CDR3 size: 15 residues. Trimming removed 7 bases from V and 1 base from J, with 16 bases in between. Germline V gene data show CDR1 as MDHEN and CDR2 as SYDVKM. The CDR3 protein is CASMAEGAGQETQYF. The DNA of the CDR3 is TGTGCCAGCATGGCGGAGGGGGCAGGCCAAGAGACCCAGTACTTC.

The chain joins TRBV7-3 to TRBJ1-1; 11 nucleotides match TRBD1. Germline V lookup: CDR1 SGHTA, CDR2 FQGTGA. This CDR3 contains 15 residues. J gave up 2 bases and V 5 bases, and 4 bases lay outside the gene matches. CDR3 in amino acids: CASSMGQGGNTEAFF. The DNA for the CDR3 is TGTGCCAGCAGCATGGGACAGGGGGGAAACACTGAAGCTTTCTTT.

The CDR3 is CAWSAGLRSPLHF. Here the CDR3 DNA reads TGTGCCTGGAGTGCAGGGCTAAGATCACCCCTCCACTTT. J is TRBJ1-6 and V is TRBV30; TRBD1 is a possible D gene (5 bases). Trimming removed 1 base at V and 10 bases at J, with 11 bases between. CDR1 is GTSNPN, CDR2 SVGIG, per germline (reference sequence). The CDR3 is made up of 13 amino acids.

V and J are TRBV5-1 and TRBJ1-2; D is undetermined. Germline CDR1 and CDR2: SGHRS and YFSETQ. CDR3 size: 15 residues. V dropped 4 bases and J dropped 3 bases, with 16 bases sitting between them. The CDR3 coding sequence is TGCGCCAGCAGCCCCGTCGGCGGCGCCGACTATGGCTACACCTTC. The encoded protein is CASSPVGGADYGYTF.

V and J are TRBV5-4 and TRBJ2-5, with 8 bases lining up with TRBD2. CDR3 length: 16 amino acids. Germline V gene data show CDR1 as SGHNT and CDR2 as YYREEE (reference sequence). Trimming at V came to 3 bases and at J to 5 bases, leaving 12 bases not matched to a gene. Here the CDR3 reads CASSSGGGLIGETQYF. The CDR3 DNA is TGTGCCAGCAGCTCGGGAGGGGGGTTGATAGGGGAGACCCAGTACTTC.

The chain uses TRBV5-1 and TRBJ2-7, with D tentatively TRBD1 (7 bases). The V gene lost 4 bases and the J gene lost 1 base, with 15 bases spanning the gap. The CDR3 runs to 15 residues. From germline, CDR1 is SGHRS and CDR2 YFSETQ. The DNA for the CDR3 is TGCGCCAGCAGCGCGCCGACAGGGACTTCCTACGAGCAGTACTTC. Translating gives CASSAPTGTSYEQYF. The full variable domain, with the rest looked up from reference TRBV5-1 and TRBJ2-7, is KAGVTQTPRYLIKTRGQQVTLSCSPISGHRSVSWYQQTPGQGLQFLFEYFSETQRNKGNFPGRFSGRQFSNSRSEMNVSTLELGDSALYLCASSAPTGTSYEQYFGPGTRLTVT.

This clone was seen a single time. The J gene is TRBJ1-2, the V gene TRBV5-1, with unresolved D. V dropped 0 bases and J dropped 9 bases, with 15 bases sitting between them. This CDR3 is 14 amino acids long. Germline V lookup: CDR1 SGHRS, CDR2 YFSETQ. DNA of the CDR3: TGCGCCAGCAGCTTGGACCTAAACGGCGGCAGCTACACCTTC. Translated: CASSLDLNGGSYTF.

The chain has TRBV12-5 and TRBJ2-7, with 7 bases that match TRBD1. J gave up 3 bases and V 1 base, and 6 bases lay outside the gene matches. The CDR3 loop spans 15 amino acids. Germline CDR1 LGHNT, CDR2 FRNRAP. For the CDR3, the DNA is TGTGCTAGTGGTTTGGGGAGACAGGGTGGCTACGAGCAGTACTTC. Translating gives CASGLGRQGGYEQYF.

The chain combines TRBV4-3 with TRBJ2-7; TRBD1 might be the D (5 bases). Trimming cost V 0 bases and J 7 bases, with 10 bases left between them. From germline, CDR1 is LGHNA and CDR2 YSLEER. CDR3 length: 13 residues. The CDR3 coding sequence is TGCGCCAGCAGCCAAGATCCAGGGTGGGAGCAGTACTTC. It translates to CASSQDPGWEQYF.

This chain links TRBV27 with TRBJ2-4; the match to TRBD2 covers 7 bases. The CDR3 length is 14 residues. The V and J ends lost 5 bases and 11 bases, in that order; junction bases with no gene match: 12. The germline gives CDR1 MNHEY, CDR2 SMNVEV (reference sequence). The CDR3 spells CASSIRGGGGVQYF. The CDR3 DNA sequence: TGTGCCAGCAGTATCCGCGGGGGAGGCGGTGTTCAGTACTTC.